This T cell receptor beta chain emerged from a study of T-cell reconstitution after alpha-beta-depleted transplantation in children. Preparation of the TCRbeta library was carried out with unique molecular identifiers. One entry per CDR3 protein results from TCRdb running MiXCR on the PCR reads. The sample shows roughly 500,000 distinct CDR3 sequences, about a sixth of them seen only once. The TCR comes from a human donor who donated a stem cell graft to a child with acute lymphoblastic leukemia. This specimen was PBMCs from the stem cell graft donor, taken from the stem cell graft.

DNA of the CDR3: TGTGCAGCCGGGGGGACTAGCGGGTTTCAAGAGACCCAGTACTTC. Translating it yields CAAGGTSGFQETQYF. The J gene is TRBJ2-5, the V gene TRBV7-8; 12 positions match TRBD2. The CDR3 covers 15 residues. From germline, CDR1 is SGHVS and CDR2 FQNEAQ.